Listed below are T cell receptor beta chains from one sample, sequenced in a study of blood T cell repertoires in COVID-19. The method was immunoSEQ multiplex PCR; TCRdb's version includes in-frame clones alone and lacks a portion of them. The table records approximately 210,000 clones, less than 85% of them present only once. Specimen: peripheral blood. Receptors were obtained from a woman between 65 and 79 years old with active or convalescent COVID-19. The CDR3 runs from the conserved cysteine through the conserved F or W. D genes are given only for firm matches. Not every row has a clone size; where given, it reads once, few, many or a size class.

. | TRBJ1-1 | TRBV5-1 | few | TGCGCCAGCAGCCGGGATGGGGGGTTGAACACTGAAGCTTTCTTT | CASSRDGGLNTEAFF
TRBD1 | TRBJ1-4 | TRBV5-1 | . | TGCGCCAGCGCCCCGAGTTGGGCAGGGGGGCGAACTAATGAAAAACTGTTTTTT | CASAPSWAGGRTNEKLFF
. | TRBJ1-2 | TRBV30 | . | TGTGCCTGGAGTTTAGGCAGGACCGCGGGGGGCTACACCTTC | CAWSLGRTAGGYTF
. | TRBJ1-4 | TRBV3-1/TRBV3-2 | . | TGTGCCAGCAGCCAAATGGGGGCCTCAGAATGGAAAAATGAAAAACTGTTTTTT | CASSQMGASEWKNEKLFF
. | TRBJ1-4 | TRBV5-1 | . | TGCGCCAGCAGCTTGGGGACATCGAAAGGTGAAAAACTGTTTTTT | CASSLGTSKGEKLFF
. | TRBJ2-1 | TRBV3-1/TRBV3-2 | . | TGTGCCAGCAGCCAAGGGAGCGGGTCCGTTGATGAGCAGTTCTTC | CASSQGSGSVDEQFF
. | TRBJ2-7 | TRBV7-2 | . | TGTGCCAGCAGCTCCCAAGGTGAGGGAGTGGGCTACGAGCAGTACTTC | CASSSQGEGVGYEQYF
. | TRBJ1-4 | TRBV5-1 | . | TGCGCCAGCAGTATCGGGGCAACTAATGAAAAACTGTTTTTT | CASSIGATNEKLFF
TRBD1 | TRBJ2-5 | TRBV30 | . | TGTGCCTGGAGTGTAGACAGGGGTGTAACAGATTACCAAGAGACCCAGTACTTC | CAWSVDRGVTDYQETQYF
TRBD1 | TRBJ1-2 | TRBV9 | . | TGTGCCAGCAGCGTAGAGGCAGGGGGTGCTTATGGCTACACCTTC | CASSVEAGGAYGYTF
. | TRBJ1-6 | TRBV2 | . | TGTGCCAGCAGTGAAGCGCAACAGGGACGTTCACCCCTCCACTTT | CASSEAQQGRSPLHF
. | TRBJ2-5 | TRBV3-1/TRBV3-2 | . | TGTGCCAGCAGCCCTCGGACGGGAGAGGGAGAGACCCAGTACTTC | CASSPRTGEGETQYF
. | TRBJ2-7 | TRBV5-4 | . | TGTGCCAGCCGGCCCCAGGACTCCTACGAGCAGTACTTC | CASRPQDSYEQYF
. | TRBJ2-3 | TRBV12-3/TRBV12-4 | . | TGTGCCAGCAGTTTATCGGCAGATACGCAGTATTTT | CASSLSADTQYF
. | TRBJ1-6 | TRBV27 | few | TGTGCCAGCAGTCGGGACCTGCGGGGGCTATATAATTCACCCCTCCACTTT | CASSRDLRGLYNSPLHF
. | TRBJ2-1 | TRBV3-1/TRBV3-2 | . | TGTGCCAGCAGCCTAATGAGCAATGAGCAGTTCTTC | CASSLMSNEQFF
TRBD2 | TRBJ2-7 | TRBV18 | . | TGTGCCAGCTCACCACCTTCAAGGGGAGGGGACGAGCAGTACTTC | CASSPPSRGGDEQYF
. | TRBJ2-1 | TRBV5-6 | once | TGTGCCAGCGACGAGGGCGATGAGCAGTTCTTC | CASDEGDEQFF
TRBD2 | TRBJ2-1 | TRBV5-4 | . | TGTGCCAGCAGCCCCAAGGGCGGGAGGGCGAATGAGCAGTTCTTC | CASSPKGGRANEQFF
. | TRBJ1-1 | TRBV7-2 | few | TGTGCCAGCAGTCAATCAGGGTTCGGGGCTTTCTTT | CASSQSGFGAFF
TRBD1 | TRBJ2-2 | TRBV19 | few | TGTGCCAGTAGTCGAAGGACAGGGTGGGATACCGGGGAGCTGTTTTTT | CASSRRTGWDTGELFF
. | TRBJ2-2 | TRBV5-1 | . | TGCGCCAGCAGGCCGGGACACCAGAACACCGGGGAGCTGTTTTTT | CASRPGHQNTGELFF
. | TRBJ2-5 | TRBV25-1 | . | TGTGCCAGCAGTGAAGGGACACAAGAGACCCAGTACTTC | CASSEGTQETQYF
. | TRBJ1-6 | TRBV5-1 | . | TGCGCCAGCAGCTCGCAGGATAATTCACCCCTCCACTTT | CASSSQDNSPLHF
TRBD1 | TRBJ1-3 | TRBV6-5 | . | TGTGCCAGCAGTTACTCCGGGACAGGTGGAAACACCATATATTTT | CASSYSGTGGNTIYF
. | TRBJ1-1 | TRBV5-1 | . | TGCGCCAGCAGCTTGCGGGGTGTTGACACTGAAGCTTTCTTT | CASSLRGVDTEAFF
TRBD2 | TRBJ2-3 | TRBV19 | . | TGTGCCAGTAGTACCACTAGCGGGACCCCCTTTGGCACAGATACGCAGTATTTT | CASSTTSGTPFGTDTQYF
TRBD1 | TRBJ1-1 | TRBV7-9 | . | TGTGCCAGCAGCCAGGGACAGTGGGGCACTGAAGCTTTCTTT | CASSQGQWGTEAFF
. | TRBJ2-7 | TRBV14 | . | TGTGCCAGCAGCGCCTACTACGAGCAGTACTTC | CASSAYYEQYF
. | TRBJ2-7 | TRBV15 | . | TGTGCCACCAGCCGGGGGTACGAGCAGTACTTC | CATSRGYEQYF
. | TRBJ1-4 | TRBV5-4 | . | TGTGCCAGCAGCTTGGATCCGGGGAACGAAAAACTGTTTTTT | CASSLDPGNEKLFF
TRBD1 | TRBJ1-5 | TRBV11-2 | . | TGTGCCAGCAGCTATGGCAGGGGGGTAGGACAGCCCCAGCATTTT | CASSYGRGVGQPQHF
. | TRBJ1-2 | TRBV7-9 | . | TGTGCCAGCAGCTTGGGGGAACAGGGAGTTGTGTATGGCTACACCTTC | CASSLGEQGVVYGYTF
. | TRBJ2-1 | TRBV4-2 | . | TGTGCCAGCAGCCAAGGGCCCACTTTAGCGTTGAGTGAGCAGTTCTTC | CASSQGPTLALSEQFF
TRBD2 | TRBJ2-2 | TRBV5-1 | once | TGCGCCAGCAGCCTCCCGGGACTAGCGGGAGTGGGGGAGCTGTTTTTT | CASSLPGLAGVGELFF
. | TRBJ1-5 | TRBV30 | few | TGTGCCTGGAGTGTACGCCAGGGATATCAGCCCCAGCATTTT | CAWSVRQGYQPQHF
. | TRBJ1-4 | TRBV2 | . | TGTGCCAGCAAACGACAGGCAACTAATGAAAAACTGTTTTTT | CASKRQATNEKLFF
. | TRBJ1-4 | TRBV4-3 | few | TGCGCCAGCAGCCAAGATTCGTTCAGGCCAAATGAAAAACTGTTTTTT | CASSQDSFRPNEKLFF
. | TRBJ1-6 | TRBV4-1 | . | TGCGCCAGCAGCCAAGAGAGACAGGCACCCCTCCACTTT | CASSQERQAPLHF
. | TRBJ2-1 | TRBV18 | . | TGTGCCAGCTCACCACGAGGGAGAAATAATGAGCAGTTCTTC | CASSPRGRNNEQFF
. | TRBJ1-1 | TRBV11-2 | . | TGTGCCAGCAGCTTAGACGGCGGAAACACTGAAGCTTTCTTT | CASSLDGGNTEAFF
TRBD2 | TRBJ2-7 | TRBV25-1 | . | TGTGCCAGCATATTCAAGCGGGGAGAACACTACGAGCAGTACTTC | CASIFKRGEHYEQYF
. | TRBJ2-3 | TRBV28 | . | TGTGCCAGCAGTTACACCGATAGACAGAGGTGGGAAGATACGCAGTATTTT | CASSYTDRQRWEDTQYF
. | TRBJ1-5 | TRBV3-1/TRBV3-2 | . | TGTGCCAGCAGCCCGGGAAATCAGCCCCAGCATTTT | CASSPGNQPQHF
. | TRBJ1-1 | TRBV7-8 | . | TGTGCCAGCAGCTTGATATCCGGCACTGAAGCTTTCTTT | CASSLISGTEAFF
. | TRBJ1-1 | TRBV3-1/TRBV3-2 | . | TGTGCCAGCAGCCAAGGGAGGACTGAAGCTTTCTTT | CASSQGRTEAFF
TRBD1 | TRBJ1-1 | TRBV7-6 | . | TGTGCCAGCAGCTTAGCTCAGGGGGCTGAAGCTTTCTTT | CASSLAQGAEAFF
. | TRBJ1-3 | TRBV29-1 | once | TGCAGCGCCCGAAAGTTTTTGGGAGAGTCTTCTGGAAACACCATATATTTT | CSARKFLGESSGNTIYF
. | TRBJ2-7 | TRBV6-6 | once | TGTGCCAGCAGTTTCCCTGGATCCAGTACGAGGTTCGAGCAGTACTTC | CASSFPGSSTRFEQYF
. | TRBJ1-2 | TRBV3-1/TRBV3-2 | once | TGTGCCAGCAGCCAGCCGGGAGCCAACTATGGCTACACCTTC | CASSQPGANYGYTF
TRBD2 | TRBJ2-4 | TRBV2 | . | TGTGCCAGCAATGGACTAGCGGGATCCTTTGCCAAAAACATTCAGTACTTC | CASNGLAGSFAKNIQYF
TRBD1 | TRBJ1-1 | TRBV10-3 | . | TGTGCCATCAGTGACCCGGGACAGGGGAACACTGAAGCTTTCTTT | CAISDPGQGNTEAFF
. | TRBJ1-1 | TRBV15 | once | TGTGCCACCAGCAGAGGGTGGGGGCCGGGGACTGAAGCTTTCTTT | CATSRGWGPGTEAFF